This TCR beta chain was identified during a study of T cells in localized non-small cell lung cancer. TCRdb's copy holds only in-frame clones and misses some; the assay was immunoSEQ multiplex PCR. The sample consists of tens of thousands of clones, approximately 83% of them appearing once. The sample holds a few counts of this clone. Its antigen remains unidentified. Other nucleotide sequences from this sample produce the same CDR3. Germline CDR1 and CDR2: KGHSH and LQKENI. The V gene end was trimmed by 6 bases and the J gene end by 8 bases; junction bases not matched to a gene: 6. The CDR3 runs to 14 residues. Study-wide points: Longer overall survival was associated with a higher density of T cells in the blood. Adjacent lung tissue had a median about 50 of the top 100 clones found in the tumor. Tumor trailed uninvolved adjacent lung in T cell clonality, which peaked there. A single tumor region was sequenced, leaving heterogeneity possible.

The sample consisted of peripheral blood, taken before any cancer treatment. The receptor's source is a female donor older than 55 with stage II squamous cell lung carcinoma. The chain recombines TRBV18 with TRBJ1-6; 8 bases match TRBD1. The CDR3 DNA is TGTGCCAGCTCCCGCGACAGGGGTGATTCACCCCTCCACTTT. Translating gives CASSRDRGDSPLHF.